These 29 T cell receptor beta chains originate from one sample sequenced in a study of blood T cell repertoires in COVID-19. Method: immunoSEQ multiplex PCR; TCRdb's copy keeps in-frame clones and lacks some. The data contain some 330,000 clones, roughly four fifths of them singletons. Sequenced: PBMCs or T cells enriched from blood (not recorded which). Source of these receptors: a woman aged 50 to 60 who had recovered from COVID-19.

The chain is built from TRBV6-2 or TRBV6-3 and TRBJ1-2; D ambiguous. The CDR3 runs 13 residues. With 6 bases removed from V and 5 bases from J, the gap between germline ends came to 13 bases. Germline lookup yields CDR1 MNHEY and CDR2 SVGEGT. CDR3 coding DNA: TGTGCCAGCAGCCCCCTGGTGCAGTATGGCTACACCTTC. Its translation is CASSPLVQYGYTF.

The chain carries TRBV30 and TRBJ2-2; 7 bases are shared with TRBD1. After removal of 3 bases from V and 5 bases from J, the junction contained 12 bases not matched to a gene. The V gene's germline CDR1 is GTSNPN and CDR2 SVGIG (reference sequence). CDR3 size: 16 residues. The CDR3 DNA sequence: TGTGCCTGGAGCCCTGGGCGAGGGGGCAATACCGGGGAGCTGTTTTTT. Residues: CAWSPGRGGNTGELFF.

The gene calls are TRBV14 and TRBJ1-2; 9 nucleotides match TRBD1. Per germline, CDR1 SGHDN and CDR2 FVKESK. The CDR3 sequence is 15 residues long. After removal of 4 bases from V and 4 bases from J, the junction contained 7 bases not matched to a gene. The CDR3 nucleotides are TGTGCCAGCAGCCCTCCGGGACAGGGTGGCTATGGCTACACCTTC. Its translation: CASSPPGQGGYGYTF.

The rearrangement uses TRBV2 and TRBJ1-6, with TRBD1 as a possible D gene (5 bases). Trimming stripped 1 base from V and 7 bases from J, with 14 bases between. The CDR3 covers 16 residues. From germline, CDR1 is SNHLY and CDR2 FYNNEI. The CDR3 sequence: CASSEVGRGPNSPLHF. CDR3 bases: TGTGCCAGCAGTGAAGTCGGTAGGGGCCCCAATTCACCCCTCCACTTT. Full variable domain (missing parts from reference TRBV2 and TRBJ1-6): EPEVTQTPSHQVTQMGQEVILRCVPISNHLYFYWYRQILGQKVEFLVSFYNNEISEKSEIFDDQFSVERPDGSNFTLKIRSTKLEDSAMYFCASSEVGRGPNSPLHFGNGTRLTVT.

The CDR3 bases are TGTGCCAGCAGTTATAGTAGAGAGACCCAGTACTTC. Protein: CASSYSRETQYF. V is TRBV6-2 or TRBV6-3 and J is TRBJ2-5; no definite D call. The length of the CDR3 is 12 residues. Trimming took off 3 bases at V and 4 bases at J, with 6 bases between the two ends. Germline CDR1 and CDR2: MNHEY and SVGEGT.

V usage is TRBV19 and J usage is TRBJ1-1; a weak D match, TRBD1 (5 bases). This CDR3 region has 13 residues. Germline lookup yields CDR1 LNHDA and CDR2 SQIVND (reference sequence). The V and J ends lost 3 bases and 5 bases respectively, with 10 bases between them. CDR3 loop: CASSIGRDTEAFF. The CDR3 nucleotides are TGTGCCAGTAGTATTGGCAGGGATACTGAAGCTTTCTTT.

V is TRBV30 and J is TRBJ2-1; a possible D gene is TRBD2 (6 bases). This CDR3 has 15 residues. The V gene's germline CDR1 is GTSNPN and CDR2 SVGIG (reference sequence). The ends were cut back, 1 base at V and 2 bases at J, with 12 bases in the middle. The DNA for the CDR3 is TGTGCCTGGAGTGCGGACGGGGGACCCTACAATGAGCAGTTCTTC. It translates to CAWSADGGPYNEQFF. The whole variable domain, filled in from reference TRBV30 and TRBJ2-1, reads SQTIHQWPATLVQPVGSPLSLECTVEGTSNPNLYWYRQAAGRGLQLLFYSVGIGQISSEVPQNLSASRPQDRQFILSSKKLLLSDSGFYLCAWSADGGPYNEQFFGPGTRLTVL.

The CDR3 loop reads CASSLGTTGGSPLHF. For the CDR3, the DNA is TGTGCCAGCAGCTTGGGGACCACGGGCGGGTCACCCCTCCACTTT. This chain links TRBV5-6 with TRBJ1-6; D gene ambiguous. The V gene's germline CDR1 is SGHDT and CDR2 YYEEEE. V gave up 0 bases and J gave up 10 bases, with 14 bases separating them. This CDR3 contains 15 residues.

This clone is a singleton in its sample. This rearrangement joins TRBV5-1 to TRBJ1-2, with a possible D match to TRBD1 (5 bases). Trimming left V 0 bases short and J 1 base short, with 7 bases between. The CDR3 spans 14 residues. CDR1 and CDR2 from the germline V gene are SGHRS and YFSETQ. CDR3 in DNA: TGCGCCAGCAGCTTGGACAGGCTTAACTATGGCTACACCTTC. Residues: CASSLDRLNYGYTF.

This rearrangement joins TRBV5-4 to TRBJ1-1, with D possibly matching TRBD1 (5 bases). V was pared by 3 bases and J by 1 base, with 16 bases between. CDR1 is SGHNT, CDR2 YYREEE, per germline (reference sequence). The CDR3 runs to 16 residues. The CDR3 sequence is CASSSATGESNTEAFF. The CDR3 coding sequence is TGTGCCAGCAGCTCGGCGACGGGGGAATCGAACACTGAAGCTTTCTTT.

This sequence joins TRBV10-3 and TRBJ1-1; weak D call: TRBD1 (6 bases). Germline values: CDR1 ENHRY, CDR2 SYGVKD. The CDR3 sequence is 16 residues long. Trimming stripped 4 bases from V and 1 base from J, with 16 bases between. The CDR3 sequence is CAISGTPLGQNTEAFF. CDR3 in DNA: TGTGCCATCAGTGGTACACCCTTGGGACAGAACACTGAAGCTTTCTTT.

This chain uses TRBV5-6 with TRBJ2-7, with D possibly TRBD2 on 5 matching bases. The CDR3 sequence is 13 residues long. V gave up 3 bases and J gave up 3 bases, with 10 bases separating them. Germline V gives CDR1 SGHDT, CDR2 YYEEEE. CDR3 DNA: TGTGCCAGCAGCTCTCCGGGGAACTACGAGCAGTACTTC. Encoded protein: CASSSPGNYEQYF.

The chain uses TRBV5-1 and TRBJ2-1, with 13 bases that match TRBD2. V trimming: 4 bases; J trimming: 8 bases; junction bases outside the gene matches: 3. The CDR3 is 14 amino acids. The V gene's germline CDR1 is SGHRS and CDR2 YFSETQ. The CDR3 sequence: CASSRTSGSHEQFF. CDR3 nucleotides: TGCGCCAGCAGCCGGACTAGCGGGAGTCATGAGCAGTTCTTC.

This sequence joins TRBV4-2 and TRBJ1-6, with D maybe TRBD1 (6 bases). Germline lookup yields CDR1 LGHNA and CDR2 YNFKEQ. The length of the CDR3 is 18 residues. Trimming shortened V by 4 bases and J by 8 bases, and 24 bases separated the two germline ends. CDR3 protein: CASSPKGGDGGLHSPLHF. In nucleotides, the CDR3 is TGTGCCAGCAGCCCAAAGGGGGGGGACGGGGGTTTGCATTCACCCCTCCACTTT.

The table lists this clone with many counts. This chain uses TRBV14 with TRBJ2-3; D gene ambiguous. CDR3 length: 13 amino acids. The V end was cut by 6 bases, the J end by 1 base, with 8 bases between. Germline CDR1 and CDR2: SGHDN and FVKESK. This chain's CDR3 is CASSSSGTDTQYF. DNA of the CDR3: TGTGCCAGCAGTTCGAGCGGCACAGATACGCAGTATTTT.

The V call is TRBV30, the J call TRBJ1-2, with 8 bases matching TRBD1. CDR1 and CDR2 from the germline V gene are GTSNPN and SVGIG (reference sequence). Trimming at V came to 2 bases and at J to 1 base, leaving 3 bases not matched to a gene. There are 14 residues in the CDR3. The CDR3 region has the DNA TGTGCCTGGAGTATTACAGGGGGTAACTATGGCTACACCTTC. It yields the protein CAWSITGGNYGYTF.

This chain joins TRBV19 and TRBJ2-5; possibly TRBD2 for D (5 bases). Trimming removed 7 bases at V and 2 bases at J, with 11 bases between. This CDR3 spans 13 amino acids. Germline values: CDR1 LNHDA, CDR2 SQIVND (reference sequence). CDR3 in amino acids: CASTAGLQETQYF. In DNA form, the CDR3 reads TGTGCCAGTACTGCGGGCCTGCAAGAGACCCAGTACTTC. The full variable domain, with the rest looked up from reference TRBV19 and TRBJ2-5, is DGGITQSPKYLFRKEGQNVTLSCEQNLNHDAMYWYRQDPGQGLRLIYYSQIVNDFQKGDIAEGYSVSREKKESFPLTVTSAQKNPTAFYLCASTAGLQETQYFGPGTRLLVL.

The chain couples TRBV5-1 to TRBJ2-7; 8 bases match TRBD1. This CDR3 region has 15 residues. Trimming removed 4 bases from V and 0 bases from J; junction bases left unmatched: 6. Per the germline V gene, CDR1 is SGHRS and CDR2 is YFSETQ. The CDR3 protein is CASSGRTGISYEQYF. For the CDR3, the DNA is TGCGCCAGCAGCGGCAGGACAGGGATCTCCTACGAGCAGTACTTC.

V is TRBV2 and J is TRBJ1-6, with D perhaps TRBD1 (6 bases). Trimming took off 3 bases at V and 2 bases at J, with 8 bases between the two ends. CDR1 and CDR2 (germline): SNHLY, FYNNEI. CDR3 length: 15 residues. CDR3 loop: CASSEGATYNSPLHF. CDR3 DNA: TGTGCCAGCAGTGAGGGGGCGACCTATAATTCACCCCTCCACTTT.

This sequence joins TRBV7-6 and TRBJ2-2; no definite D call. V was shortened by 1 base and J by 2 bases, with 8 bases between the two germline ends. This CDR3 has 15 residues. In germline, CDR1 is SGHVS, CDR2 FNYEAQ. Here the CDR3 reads CASSLEQLNTGELFF. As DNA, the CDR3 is TGTGCCAGCAGCTTAGAACAGCTTAACACCGGGGAGCTGTTTTTT.

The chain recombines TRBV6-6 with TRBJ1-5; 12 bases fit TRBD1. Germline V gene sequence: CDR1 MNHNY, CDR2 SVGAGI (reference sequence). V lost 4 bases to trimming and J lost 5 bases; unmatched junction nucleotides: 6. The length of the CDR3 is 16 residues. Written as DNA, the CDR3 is TGTGCCAGCAGTTCCCAGGGACAGGGGGCTCATCAGCCCCAGCATTTT. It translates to CASSSQGQGAHQPQHF.

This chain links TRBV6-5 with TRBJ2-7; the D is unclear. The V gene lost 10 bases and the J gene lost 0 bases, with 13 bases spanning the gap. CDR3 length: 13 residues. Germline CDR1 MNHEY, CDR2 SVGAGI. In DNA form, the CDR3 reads TGTGCCACCGTCCCTACAGTCTCCTACGAGCAGTACTTC. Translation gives CATVPTVSYEQYF.

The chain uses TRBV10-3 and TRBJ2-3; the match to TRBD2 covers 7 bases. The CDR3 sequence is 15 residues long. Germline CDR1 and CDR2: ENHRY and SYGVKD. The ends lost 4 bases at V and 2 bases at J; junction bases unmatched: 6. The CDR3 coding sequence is TGTGCCATCAGTGTGGGACGGGAGGCCACAGATACGCAGTATTTT. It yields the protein CAISVGREATDTQYF.

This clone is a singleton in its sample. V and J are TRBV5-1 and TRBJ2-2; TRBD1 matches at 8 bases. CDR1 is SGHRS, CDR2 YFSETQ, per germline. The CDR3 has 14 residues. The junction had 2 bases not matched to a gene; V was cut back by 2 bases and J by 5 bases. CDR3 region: CASSFQGATGELFF. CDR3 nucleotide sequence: TGCGCCAGCAGCTTCCAGGGGGCGACCGGGGAGCTGTTTTTT. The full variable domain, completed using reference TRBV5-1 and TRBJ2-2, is KAGVTQTPRYLIKTRGQQVTLSCSPISGHRSVSWYQQTPGQGLQFLFEYFSETQRNKGNFPGRFSGRQFSNSRSEMNVSTLELGDSALYLCASSFQGATGELFFGEGSRLTVL.

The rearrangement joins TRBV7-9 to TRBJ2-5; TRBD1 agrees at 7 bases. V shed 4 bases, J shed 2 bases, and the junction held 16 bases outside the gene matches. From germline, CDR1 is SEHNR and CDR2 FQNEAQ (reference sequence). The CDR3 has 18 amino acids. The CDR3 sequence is CASSSEIKRGRGQETQYF. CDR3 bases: TGTGCCAGCAGCTCGGAAATAAAAAGGGGGCGAGGGCAAGAGACCCAGTACTTC. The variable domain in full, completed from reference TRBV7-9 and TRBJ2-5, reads DTGVSQNPRHKITKRGQNVTFRCDPISEHNRLYWYRQTLGQGPEFLTYFQNEAQLEKSRLLSDRFSAERPKGSFSTLEIQRTEQGDSAMYLCASSSEIKRGRGQETQYFGPGTRLLVL.

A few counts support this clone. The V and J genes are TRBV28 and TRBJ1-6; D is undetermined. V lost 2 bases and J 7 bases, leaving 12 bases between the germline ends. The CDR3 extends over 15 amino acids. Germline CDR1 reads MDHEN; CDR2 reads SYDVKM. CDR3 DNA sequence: TGTGCCAGCAGTTTAGCTCAGTTCTGGAATTCACCCCTCCACTTT. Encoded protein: CASSLAQFWNSPLHF.

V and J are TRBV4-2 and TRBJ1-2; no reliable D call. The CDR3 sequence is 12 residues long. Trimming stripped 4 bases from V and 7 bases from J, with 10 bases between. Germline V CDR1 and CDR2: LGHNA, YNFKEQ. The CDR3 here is CASSPPGAGYTF. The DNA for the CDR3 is TGTGCCAGCAGCCCCCCCGGAGCTGGCTACACCTTC.

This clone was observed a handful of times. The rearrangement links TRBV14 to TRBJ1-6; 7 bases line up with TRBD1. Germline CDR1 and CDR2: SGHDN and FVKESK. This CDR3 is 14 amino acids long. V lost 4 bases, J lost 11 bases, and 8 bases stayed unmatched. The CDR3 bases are TGTGCCAGCAGCCTGGGACAGCCGGTTACACCCCTCCACTTT. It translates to CASSLGQPVTPLHF.

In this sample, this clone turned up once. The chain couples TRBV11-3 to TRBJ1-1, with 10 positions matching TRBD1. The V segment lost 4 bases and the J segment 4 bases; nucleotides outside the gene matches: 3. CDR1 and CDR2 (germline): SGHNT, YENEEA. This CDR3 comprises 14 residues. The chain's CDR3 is CASSSGQGSTEAFF. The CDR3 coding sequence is TGTGCCAGCAGCTCGGGACAGGGGTCCACTGAAGCTTTCTTT.